Shown below are 23 T cell receptor beta chains from a single sample sequenced in a study of T-cell memory formation after mild COVID-19 (dated by TCRdb to the early 2020s). Receptor libraries were prepared by 5' RACE. Sequencing relied on an Illumina NovaSeq 6000. TCRdb trimmed public reads at Q25 via fastp, called clones via MiXCR and kept in-frame beta chains. Merged by CDR3 protein, the rows form single entries marked with the most common genes and DNA. The sample yields roughly 150,000 distinct CDR3 sequences; roughly 13% were counted once. The ten largest account for 2.5% to 3.5% of the sample. Sequencing input: PBMCs or a T cell subset sorted from them (not recorded which). The receptor source for this set is a man younger than 35 who had mild COVID-19 (a few samples of this study predate the infection). The sample titles of this study are shuffled in the database, so cell type and time point are left out; the donor was told from shared clones.

This clonotype was seen more than once but under ten times. The V and J genes are TRBV6-5 and TRBJ2-7, with TRBD2 matching over 10 bases. Germline V CDR1 and CDR2: MNHEY, SVGAGI. CDR3 length: 17 residues. V was clipped by 0 bases and J by 3 bases; unmatched bases: 8. The CDR3 DNA reads TGTGCCAGCAGTTACTCAGGCGTATCTAGCGGGGGCTACGAGCAGTACTTC. It codes for CASSYSGVSSGGYEQYF.

This clonotype was recorded a few times. The chain couples TRBV15 to TRBJ2-2; the D is unclear. Deletions cut 2 bases from V and 5 bases from J, with 6 bases between. CDR1 and CDR2 from the germline V gene are LNHNV and YYDKDF (reference sequence). The CDR3 has 13 amino acids. This CDR3 reads CATSRPVTGELFF. CDR3 sequence (DNA): TGTGCCACCAGCAGACCCGTGACCGGGGAGCTGTTTTTT.

The V and J genes are TRBV20-1 and TRBJ1-4, with TRBD1 as a possible D gene (6 bases). This CDR3 is built from 12 residues. Germline CDR1 and CDR2: DFQATT and SNEGSKA (reference sequence). Trimming removed 3 bases from V and 7 bases from J, with 9 bases in between. The CDR3: CSARGHGEKLFF. The CDR3 DNA follows: TGCAGTGCTAGGGGACACGGTGAAAAACTGTTTTTT.

This clonotype was counted between two and nine times. This sequence joins TRBV3-1 and TRBJ1-2; D possibly corresponds to TRBD1 (6 bases). Germline CDR1 reads LGHDT; CDR2 reads YNNKEL (reference sequence). V dropped 6 bases and J dropped 1 base, with 15 bases sitting between them. The CDR3 runs 15 residues. CDR3 in amino acids: CASSRTDPNNYGYTF. DNA of the CDR3: TGTGCCAGCAGTCGGACAGATCCGAATAACTATGGCTACACCTTC.

CDR3 region: CASTKRPGPNGELFF. In DNA form, the CDR3 reads TGTGCCAGCACCAAACGACCAGGGCCGAACGGGGAGCTGTTTTTT. The V call is TRBV9, the J call TRBJ2-2; tentative D call: TRBD1 (5 bases). Trimming took off 6 bases at V and 7 bases at J, with 19 bases between the two ends. CDR3 length equals 15 residues. The germline CDR1 and CDR2 sequences are SGDLS and YYNGEE.

This clonotype was found a few times. The chain carries TRBV7-2 and TRBJ2-3; 8 nucleotides align to TRBD2. This CDR3 is 17 amino acids long. Germline CDR1 reads SGHTA; CDR2 reads FQGNSA. The ends lost 1 base at V and 3 bases at J; junction bases unmatched: 9. The CDR3 coding sequence is TGTGCCAGCAGCTTAGACGCGGGGGGAGCAGGTACAGATACGCAGTATTTT. Its protein is CASSLDAGGAGTDTQYF.

The chain has TRBV12-3 or TRBV12-4 and TRBJ2-3, with 12 bases matching TRBD2. The ends lost 7 bases at V and 7 bases at J; junction bases unmatched: 6. This CDR3 has 14 residues. CDR3 amino acids: CASTPSGGAYTQYF. CDR3 bases: TGTGCCAGCACCCCTAGCGGGGGGGCGTATACGCAGTATTTT.

This clonotype was counted a few times. The chain is built from TRBV4-2 and TRBJ2-3; maybe TRBD2 (6 bases). Germline assignment: CDR1 LGHNA and CDR2 YNFKEQ. V was shortened by 0 bases and J by 6 bases, with 16 bases between the two germline ends. This CDR3 comprises 16 residues. CDR3 sequence: CASSQDISRGGDTQYF. Here the CDR3 DNA reads TGTGCCAGCAGCCAAGATATTAGTCGCGGAGGGGATACGCAGTATTTT.

In this sample, this clonotype turned up a few times. The CDR3 loop reads CASSDLGKTQYF. The CDR3 bases are TGTGCCAGCAGCGACCTAGGGAAGACCCAGTACTTC. V is TRBV2 and J is TRBJ2-5; no firm D call. The CDR3 is made up of 12 amino acids. The V end was cut by 6 bases, the J end by 6 bases, with 11 bases between. The germline gives CDR1 SNHLY, CDR2 FYNNEI.

This sequence joins TRBV7-9 and TRBJ1-5; a possible D gene is TRBD1 (5 bases). CDR3 length equals 12 residues. Germline V gives CDR1 SEHNR, CDR2 FQNEAQ (reference sequence). Here the CDR3 DNA reads TGTGCGTCGGGGCCTGGCAATCAGCCCCAGCATTTT. Protein: CASGPGNQPQHF.

The gene calls are TRBV9 and TRBJ1-3; 7 positions match TRBD1. Germline V gene lookup returns CDR1 SGDLS and CDR2 YYNGEE. The CDR3 is made up of 15 amino acids. Germline trimming cut 3 bases from V and 7 bases from J; bases unmatched to any gene: 10. CDR3 sequence: CASSAQGRQGNTIYF. The CDR3 region has the DNA TGTGCCAGCAGCGCCCAGGGGCGACAGGGCAACACCATATATTTT.

The chain employs TRBV20-1 and TRBJ1-5; TRBD1 matches at 11 bases. Germline CDR1 DFQATT, CDR2 SNEGSKA (reference sequence). The CDR3 contains 13 residues. V lost 6 bases and J lost 7; bases outside the gene matches: 5. In DNA form, the CDR3 reads TGCAGTGCAAAGGGACAGGGGGTGCAGCCCCAGCATTTT. This encodes CSAKGQGVQPQHF.

This chain links TRBV12-3 or TRBV12-4 with TRBJ1-5, with D tentatively TRBD1 (5 bases). This CDR3 has 12 amino acids. The ends were cut back, 10 bases at V and 9 bases at J, with 16 bases in the middle. The CDR3 sequence: CATGAGPGPQHF. The CDR3 coding sequence is TGTGCCACCGGGGCAGGCCCAGGGCCCCAGCATTTT.

The chain carries TRBV28 and TRBJ1-6, with D perhaps TRBD1 (6 bases). V was trimmed by 1 base and J by 9 bases, leaving 19 bases between them. Per germline, CDR1 MDHEN and CDR2 SYDVKM. The CDR3 covers 17 residues. The CDR3 here is CASSLSLGRQGSSPLHF. The CDR3 bases are TGTGCCAGCAGTTTATCCCTTGGGCGCCAGGGGTCTTCACCCCTCCACTTT.

This clonotype was observed a few times. V and J are TRBV7-2 and TRBJ1-5; D is uncertain. CDR1 is SGHTA, CDR2 FQGNSA, per germline. CDR3 length equals 13 residues. Trimming cost V 4 bases and J 5 bases, with 9 bases left between them. The CDR3 DNA sequence: TGTGCCAGCAGCTCCTGGGCTGATCAGCCCCAGCATTTT. Encoded protein: CASSSWADQPQHF. The whole variable domain, filled in from reference TRBV7-2 and TRBJ1-5, reads GAGVSQSPSNKVTEKGKDVELRCDPISGHTALYWYRQSLGQGLEFLIYFQGNSAPDKSGLPSDRFSAERTGGSVSTLTIQRTQQEDSAVYLCASSSWADQPQHFGDGTRLSIL.

This clonotype was picked up a small number of times. V usage is TRBV20-1 and J usage is TRBJ2-2; either TRBD1 or TRBD2 may supply D (5 bases each). This CDR3 comprises 14 residues. CDR1 DFQATT and CDR2 SNEGSKA come from the germline V gene (reference sequence). V gave up 5 bases and J gave up 6 bases, with 16 bases separating them. The CDR3 region has the DNA TGCAGTGCTGGGGGTCCCGCCGGCCCCGGGGAGCTGTTTTTT. This encodes CSAGGPAGPGELFF.

The rearrangement joins TRBV4-3 to TRBJ1-6; a possible D gene is TRBD1 (5 bases). V dropped 0 bases and J dropped 10 bases, with 13 bases sitting between them. Per germline, CDR1 LGHNA and CDR2 YSLEER. This CDR3 has 15 amino acids. CDR3 loop: CASSQDRESYSPLHF. As DNA, the CDR3 is TGCGCCAGCAGCCAAGACAGGGAATCCTACTCACCCCTCCACTTT.

This chain links TRBV7-2 with TRBJ2-1, with 7 bases identical to TRBD2. The CDR3 sequence is 18 residues long. Looked up from germline, CDR1 is SGHTA and CDR2 is FQGNSA. V lost 1 base, J lost 7 bases, and 16 bases stayed unmatched. CDR3 sequence (DNA): TGTGCCAGCAGCTTAGTTCCAAAACAAGCGGGAACTACTAATGAGCAGTTCTTC. The encoded protein is CASSLVPKQAGTTNEQFF.

The sample holds a few counts of this clonotype. The CDR3 sequence: CASSRFESGAYGYTF. CDR3 bases: TGTGCCAGCAGCCGCTTTGAGTCGGGGGCTTATGGCTACACCTTC. V is TRBV6-5 and J is TRBJ1-2, with D possibly being TRBD1 (6 bases). With 6 bases removed from V and 5 bases from J, the gap between germline ends came to 19 bases. Germline V lookup: CDR1 MNHEY, CDR2 SVGAGI. CDR3 length equals 15 residues.

V usage is TRBV12-3 or TRBV12-4 and J usage is TRBJ2-7; D unclear. The V and J ends lost 1 base and 6 bases respectively, with 13 bases between them. The CDR3 is made up of 14 amino acids. The CDR3 reads CASSLGTANSEQYF. In DNA form, the CDR3 reads TGTGCCAGCAGTTTAGGGACCGCGAATTCCGAGCAGTACTTC.

Only a few counts were recorded for this clonotype. V gene TRBV20-1 combines with J gene TRBJ2-3; possible D gene TRBD2, 6 bases. Looked up from germline, CDR1 is DFQATT and CDR2 is SNEGSKA (reference sequence). The CDR3 sequence is 13 residues long. V lost 3 bases, J lost 3 bases, and 10 bases lay in between. The CDR3 bases are TGCAGTGCTAGCGGGGGTGGAACAGATACGCAGTATTTT. Protein: CSASGGGTDTQYF.

This chain links TRBV14 with TRBJ2-7; D perhaps matches TRBD1 (5 bases). Trimming left V 1 base short and J 7 bases short, with 11 bases between. This CDR3 is built from 13 residues. Germline loops: CDR1 SGHDN, CDR2 FVKESK. The CDR3 loop is CASSQVGPGEQYF. CDR3 nucleotide sequence: TGTGCCAGCAGCCAAGTTGGTCCAGGGGAGCAGTACTTC.

This chain uses TRBV9 with TRBJ1-1; D is unclear. CDR1 and CDR2 (germline): SGDLS, YYNGEE. The CDR3 spans 17 residues. Between the trimmed V and J ends, which lost 3 bases and 0 bases, there was a span of 18 bases. The CDR3 here is CASSATPWTVLNTEAFF. The CDR3 nucleotides read TGTGCCAGCAGCGCGACCCCATGGACGGTCTTGAACACTGAAGCTTTCTTT.